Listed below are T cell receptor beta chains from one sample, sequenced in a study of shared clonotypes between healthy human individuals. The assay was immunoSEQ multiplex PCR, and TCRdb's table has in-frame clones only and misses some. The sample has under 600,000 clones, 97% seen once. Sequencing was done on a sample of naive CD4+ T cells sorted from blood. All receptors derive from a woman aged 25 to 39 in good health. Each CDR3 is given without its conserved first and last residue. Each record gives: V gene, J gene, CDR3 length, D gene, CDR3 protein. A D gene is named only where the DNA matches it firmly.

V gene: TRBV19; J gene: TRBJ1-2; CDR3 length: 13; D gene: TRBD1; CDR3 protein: ASSMSRTGNYGYT
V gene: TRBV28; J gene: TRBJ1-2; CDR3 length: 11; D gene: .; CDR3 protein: ASSLGGRDGYT
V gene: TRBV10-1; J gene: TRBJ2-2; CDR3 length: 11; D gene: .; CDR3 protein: ASTRTNTGELF
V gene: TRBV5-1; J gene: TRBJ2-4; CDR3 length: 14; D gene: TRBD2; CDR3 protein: ASSPKKLAGESIQY
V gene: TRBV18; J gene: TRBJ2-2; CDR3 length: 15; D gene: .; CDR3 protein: ASSPGALAGRTGELF
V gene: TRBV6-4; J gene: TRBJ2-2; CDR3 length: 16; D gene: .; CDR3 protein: ASSDSNDRTDLTGELF
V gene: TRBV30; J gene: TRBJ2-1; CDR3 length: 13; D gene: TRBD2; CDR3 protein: AWRPGLAGNNEQF
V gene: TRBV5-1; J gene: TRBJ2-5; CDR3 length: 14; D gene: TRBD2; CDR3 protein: ASRAGGRGESETQY
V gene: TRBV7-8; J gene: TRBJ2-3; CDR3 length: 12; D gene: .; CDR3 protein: ASRRSGSTDTQY
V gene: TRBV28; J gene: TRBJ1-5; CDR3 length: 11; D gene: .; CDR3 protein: ATRNPSNQPQH
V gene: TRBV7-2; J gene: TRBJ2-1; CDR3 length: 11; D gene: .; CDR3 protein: ASSPFSSDEQF
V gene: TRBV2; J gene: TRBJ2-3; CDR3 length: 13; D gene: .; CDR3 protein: ASSERLRSIYTQY
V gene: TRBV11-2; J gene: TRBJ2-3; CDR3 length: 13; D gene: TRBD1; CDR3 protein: ASSLQGAFADTQY
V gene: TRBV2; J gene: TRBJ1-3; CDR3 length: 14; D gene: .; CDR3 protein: ASSEPRGRAGNTIY
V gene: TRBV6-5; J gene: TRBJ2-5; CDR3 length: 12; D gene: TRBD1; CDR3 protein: ASSHGQGGETQY
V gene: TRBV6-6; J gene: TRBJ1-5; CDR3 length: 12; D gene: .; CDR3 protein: ASSYSQGDQPQH
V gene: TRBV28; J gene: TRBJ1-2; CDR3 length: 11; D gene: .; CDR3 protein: ASKKTAVYGYT
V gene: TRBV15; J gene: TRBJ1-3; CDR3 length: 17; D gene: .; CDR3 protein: ATSRDKGQGGTSGNTIY
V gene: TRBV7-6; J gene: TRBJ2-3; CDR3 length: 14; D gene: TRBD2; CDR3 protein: ASSLLGTSGSGTQY
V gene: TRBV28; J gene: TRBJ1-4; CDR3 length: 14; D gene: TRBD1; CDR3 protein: ASSLLERGQGEKLF
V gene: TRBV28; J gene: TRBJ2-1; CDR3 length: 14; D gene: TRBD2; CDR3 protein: ASSPVAGRRYNEQF
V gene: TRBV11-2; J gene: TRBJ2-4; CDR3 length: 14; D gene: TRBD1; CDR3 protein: ASSPWVDRGSDIQY
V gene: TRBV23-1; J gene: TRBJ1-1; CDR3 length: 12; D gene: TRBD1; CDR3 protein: ASKRGPKSTEAF
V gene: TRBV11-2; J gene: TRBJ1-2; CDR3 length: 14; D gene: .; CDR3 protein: ASSLGVVGGYYGYT
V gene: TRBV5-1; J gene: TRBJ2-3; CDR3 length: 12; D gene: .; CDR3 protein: ASRPSPSTDTQY
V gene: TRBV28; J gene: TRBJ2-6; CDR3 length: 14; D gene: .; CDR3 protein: ASSGASGAGANVLT
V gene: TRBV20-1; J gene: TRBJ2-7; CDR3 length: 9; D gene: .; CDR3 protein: SADPTREQY
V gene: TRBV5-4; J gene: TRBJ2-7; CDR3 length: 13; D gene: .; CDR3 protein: ASSPGLPKAYEQY
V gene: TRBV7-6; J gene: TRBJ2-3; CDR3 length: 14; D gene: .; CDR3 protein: ASSLAAGSGTDTQY
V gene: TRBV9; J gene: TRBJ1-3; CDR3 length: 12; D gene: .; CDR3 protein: ASSPGGGSDTIY
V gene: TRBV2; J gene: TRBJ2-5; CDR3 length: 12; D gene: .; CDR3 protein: ASRETRFQETQY
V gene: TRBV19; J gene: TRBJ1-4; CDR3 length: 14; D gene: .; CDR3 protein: ASRRSQGATNEKLF
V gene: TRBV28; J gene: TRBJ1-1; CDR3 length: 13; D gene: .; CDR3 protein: ATLEGSTRNTEAF
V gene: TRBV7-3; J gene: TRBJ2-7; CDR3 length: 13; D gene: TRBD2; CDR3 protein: ASSLSGTGVREQY
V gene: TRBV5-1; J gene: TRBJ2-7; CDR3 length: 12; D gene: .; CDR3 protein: ASSSGTGVREQY
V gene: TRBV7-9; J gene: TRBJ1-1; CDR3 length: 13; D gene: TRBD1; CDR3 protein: ASSTYRGTNTEAF
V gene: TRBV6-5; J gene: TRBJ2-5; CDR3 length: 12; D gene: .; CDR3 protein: ASSQGLLQETQY
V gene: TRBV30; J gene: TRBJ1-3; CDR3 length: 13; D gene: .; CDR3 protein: AWSEEGLSGNTIY
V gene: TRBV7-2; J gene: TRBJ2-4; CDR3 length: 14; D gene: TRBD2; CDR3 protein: ASRPGEGRAKNIQY
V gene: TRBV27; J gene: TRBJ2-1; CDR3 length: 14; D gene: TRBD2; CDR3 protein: ASSLLAGGNYNEQF
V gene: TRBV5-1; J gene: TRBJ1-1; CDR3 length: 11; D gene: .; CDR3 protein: ASSPLGETEAF
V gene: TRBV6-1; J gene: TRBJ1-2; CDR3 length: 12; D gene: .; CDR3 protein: ASSEVVANYGYT
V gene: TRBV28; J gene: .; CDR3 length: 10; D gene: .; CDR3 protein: ASRQRGYEQY
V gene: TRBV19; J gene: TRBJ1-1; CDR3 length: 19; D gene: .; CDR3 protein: ASSGVLGAVRRLSMNTEAF
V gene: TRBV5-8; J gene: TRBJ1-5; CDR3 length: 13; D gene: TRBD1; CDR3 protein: ASSRDRPLNQPQH
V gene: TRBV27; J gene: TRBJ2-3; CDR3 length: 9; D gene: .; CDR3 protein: ASREEGTQY